The 2 T cell receptor beta chains below come from one sample, sequenced in a study of CD8+ T cells in alopecia areata. Once RNA had been extracted, it was reverse transcribed into cDNA to act as the sequencing template. Sequencing was performed with immunoSEQ multiplex PCR; in TCRdb, only in-frame clones are kept and a portion is missing. The sample has 150,000 to 200,000 clones, just over 65% seen once. The specimen was CD8+ T cells sorted from blood, collected at week 0. These receptors all stem from a human donor with alopecia areata.

The rearrangement uses TRBV29-1 and TRBJ2-3, with a possible D match to TRBD1 (5 bases). Looked up from germline, CDR1 is SQVTM and CDR2 is ANQGSEA. V was clipped by 0 bases and J by 5 bases, with 15 bases between them. This CDR3 has 15 residues. The CDR3 loop reads CSVEDYRGVGDTQYF. The DNA of the CDR3 is TGCAGCGTTGAAGATTATAGGGGCGTGGGAGATACGCAGTATTTT.

This clone was observed a handful of times. Other nucleotide sequences from this sample produce the same CDR3. The chain is built from TRBV29-1 and TRBJ2-7; D is possibly TRBD1 or TRBD2 (5 bases each). The length of the CDR3 is 10 residues. Trimming removed 6 bases at V and 7 bases at J, with 10 bases between. CDR1 and CDR2 (germline): SQVTM, ANQGSEA. The CDR3 coding sequence is TGCAGCGTGGGGACCGGGGAGCAGTACTTC. It encodes CSVGTGEQYF.